This T cell receptor beta chain stems from a study of response to subunit inactivated influenza vaccine (dated by TCRdb to the late 2010s). Context from the whole study: The study used deep quantitative T cell receptor repertoire profiling to track responses to a trivalent subunit inactivated influenza vaccine.

The library relied on RT-PCR. The instrument given in TCRdb is Illumina HiSeq 2500. Starting from the raw public reads, TCRdb applied fastp trimming at Q25, assembled clones with MiXCR and retained in-frame beta chains. Each record represents a unique CDR3 protein, reported with the most common genes and DNA among its rows. This sample lists 300,000 to 350,000 distinct CDR3 sequences; about 20% were detected once. About a tenth of the sample comes from the top ten. According to the germline V gene, CDR1 reads SGHTA and CDR2 reads FQGNSA. Its CDR3 holds 16 amino acids, cysteine through phenylalanine. CDR3 DNA only is kept here, 48 bases in frame from base 1. Trimming costs V 3 bases and J 4 bases, and their ends lie 15 bases apart. Turning to this clonotype: This clone's antigen is unknown. Per-nucleotide qualities are absent, and no much larger clonotype sits a single base away.

Broader findings and caveats from the paper: The authors proposed that each seasonal influenza vaccination may bring in only a limited number of new T cells.

The sequences come from PBMCs from blood, collected around 22 months after vaccination. The chain couples TRBV7-2 to TRBJ1-4; D gene: possibly TRBD1, on 5 matching bases. The clonotype was recovered from a man aged 50 to 75 who received an inactivated influenza vaccine. Donor details come from another sample of the same person, matched by shared clones. The CDR3 corresponds to CASSLSPGLRNEKLFF. The nucleotide sequence reads as follows: TGTGCCAGCAGCTTGAGCCCGGGACTGCGTAATGAAAAACTGTTTTTT.